This TCR beta chain was retrieved from a study of cytomegalovirus exposure and HLA in healthy donors. Study results and caveats: The study flagged roughly 150 TCR beta chains as cytomegalovirus-associated. High specificity and sensitivity for cytomegalovirus status were reported for the classifier.

The protocol was immunoSEQ multiplex PCR, while the TCRdb copy is restricted to in-frame clones and leaves out a portion. Of roughly 180,000 clones in the sample, around 84% were seen once. The donors were in the roughly 130-subject validation cohort; that cohort was separate from the roughly 700-subject first cohort. On this clone itself: Its antigen is currently unknown.

Germline V gene sequence: CDR1 SGHTA, CDR2 FQGNSA. V lost 6 bases and J lost 6; bases outside the gene matches: 9. The CDR3 has 15 amino acids. Specimen: PBMCs. This chain joins TRBV7-2 and TRBJ2-5; TRBD2 matches 11 bases. This TCR was recovered from a man aged 18 to 35 in good health and CMV-seropositive. The CDR3 is CASSPTSGSGKTQYF. The CDR3 DNA reads as TGTGCCAGCAGTCCTACTAGCGGGAGCGGGAAGACCCAGTACTTC.